Described below is a single TCR beta chain sequence and its context. Participants in the exposed group had met a COVID-19 case in the 2 weeks before joining the study. The data stem from a study of blood T cell repertoires in COVID-19. Original processing notes: Amplified reference gene primers provided the basis for estimating nucleated cell counts. Measured with immunoSEQ multiplex PCR; TCRdb has only the in-frame clones, and not every one. V and J calls and clone size are as listed in that table; D and trimming were resolved from the DNA. Altogether approximately 220,000 clones are present, 65% to 90% being singletons, with the ten largest covering more than 4%. V lost 3 bases to trimming and J lost 0 bases; unmatched junction nucleotides: 6. Germline assignment: CDR1 SGHTS and CDR2 YDEGEE. The CDR3 length is 16 residues.

The TCR comes from a woman aged 25 to 45 who had been exposed to COVID-19. Source material: PBMCs or T cells enriched from blood (not recorded which). The V and J genes are TRBV5-8 and TRBJ1-3; 7 bases match TRBD1. The CDR3 nucleotides read TGTGCCAGCAGCTCGGGACAGTTTAGCTCTGGAAACACCATATATTTT. Protein sequence: CASSSGQFSSGNTIYF.